These T cell receptor beta chains were read from a single sample in a study of identical twins. Using its own MiXCR run on the 5' RACE reads, TCRdb lists one record per CDR3 protein. The sample carries roughly 1,500,000 distinct CDR3 sequences, roughly a third recorded once. What was sequenced was cord blood. These receptors were taken from a newborn girl in good health. Each CDR3 is given with its conserved first and last residue. Fields, in order: CDR3 protein, V gene, J gene.

CASSEAGGIPPDTQSF	TRBV25-1	TRBJ2-3
CSARGRTVYGYTF	TRBV20-1	TRBJ1-2
CASSLREGETYEQYF	TRBV11-2	TRBJ2-7
CASSQEMAGEICEQFF	TRBV4-2	TRBJ2-1
CASSARLEGRNIQYF	TRBV12-3/TRBV12-4	TRBJ2-4
CASSPPLGTTIRSGANVLTF	TRBV18	TRBJ2-6
CASSQPSGANVLTF	TRBV4-1	TRBJ2-6
CASSQVEKVNTEAFF	TRBV4-2	TRBJ1-1
CASTPGDINRGLNEQFF	TRBV16	TRBJ2-1
CASSDSVPITDTQYF	TRBV2	TRBJ2-3
CSARYDWSSYNEQFF	TRBV20-1	TRBJ2-1
CSVGGTSPYNEQFF	TRBV29-1	TRBJ2-1
CSARDALGTGGTDTQYF	TRBV20-1	TRBJ2-3
CASSPDSRSYNEQFF	TRBV5-1	TRBJ2-1
CASSETWNTGELFF	TRBV2	TRBJ2-2
CASSQDGRGSYEQYF	TRBV3-1	TRBJ2-7
CASSRIPRKNTGELFF	TRBV3-1	TRBJ2-2
CASSLGRQYF	TRBV2	TRBJ2-5
CSVEGQGSNYGYTF	TRBV29-1	TRBJ1-2
CASSQGNRAYEQYF	TRBV4-2	TRBJ2-7
CAGGDSRNEQFF	TRBV2	TRBJ2-1
CASSPIAGSPSGANVLTF	TRBV18	TRBJ2-6
CSADRVATQYF	TRBV20-1	TRBJ2-5
CASSQRGAYNEQYF	TRBV12-3/TRBV12-4	NA
CSASPTSGANTGELFF	TRBV20-1	TRBJ2-2
CASSSTGYSYQETQYF	TRBV7-9	TRBJ2-5
CASSYSTPNYGYTF	TRBV6-5	TRBJ1-2
CASITPGTSGSKGSNEQYF	TRBV2	TRBJ2-7
CASSSDSATNEKLFF	TRBV5-1	TRBJ1-4
CSARDLLAGVYEQFF	TRBV20-1	TRBJ2-1
CSVSEDRGRRAYGYTF	TRBV29-1	TRBJ1-2
CASSSENRALDTQYF	TRBV6-5	TRBJ2-3
CASRPGGGYEQYF	TRBV28	TRBJ2-7
CALGGAGYNEQFF	TRBV10-3	TRBJ2-1
CASSLRTSGGVEQYF	TRBV7-8	TRBJ2-7
CASSEVRRYNEQYF	TRBV6-1	TRBJ2-7
CASSPFPQGGTDTQYF	TRBV7-9	TRBJ2-3
CASSEFLSQGYYEQYF	TRBV25-1	TRBJ2-7
CASRGLAPEQFF	TRBV7-6	TRBJ2-1
CASGTSGGAYEQYF	TRBV12-3/TRBV12-4	NA
CATSDMTGGSSYNEQFF	TRBV24-1	TRBJ2-1
CAGDSSLYNEQFF	TRBV24-1	TRBJ2-1
CASSSTGTGGQPQHF	TRBV7-2	TRBJ1-5
CASSLWDTTNEKLFF	TRBV27	TRBJ1-4
CASSQHATDTQYF	TRBV3-1	TRBJ2-3
CASTPRGFSYNEQFF	TRBV2	TRBJ2-1
CASSQALVPHNEQFF	TRBV3-1	TRBJ2-1
CASSLVRVGYTF	TRBV7-2	TRBJ1-2
CASRNRTSGTDTQYF	TRBV12-3/TRBV12-4	TRBJ2-3
CASSSGVQGSSYNEQFF	TRBV5-5	TRBJ2-1
CASSYSSRTQYF	TRBV6-2/TRBV6-3	TRBJ2-5
CASKASGRDNEQFF	TRBV6-2/TRBV6-3	TRBJ2-1
CASSVEPYTGRGSDTQYF	TRBV9	TRBJ2-3
CASSPWTGSRSTDTQYF	TRBV3-1	TRBJ2-3